This record looks at one TCR beta chain sequence and its context. What it binds is not known. The data belong to a study of graft-versus-host responses after intestinal transplantation. The wider study: The whole recipient group had anti-thymocyte globulin induction followed by tacrolimus and steroids for three to four years. Study-wide results and limits: The marrow of recipients harbored GvH clones, and ileum or blood showed some of them first.

The repertoire was sequenced with immunoSEQ multiplex PCR; TCRdb's copy has only in-frame clones and lacks some. The table lists tens of thousands of clones, 91% of them singletons. V was clipped by 0 bases and J by 4 bases, with 7 bases between them. This CDR3 is 14 amino acids long. Germline CDR1 reads SGHDT; CDR2 reads YYEEEE. The chain uses TRBV5-6 and TRBJ2-2; tentatively, D is TRBD2 (6 bases). The receptor's source is a human patient who received an intestinal transplant, so some T cells may come from the graft donor. Sample: PBMCs, taken about 310 days after intestinal transplant. Here the CDR3 reads CASSLGLVTGELFF. CDR3 DNA: TGTGCCAGCAGCTTGGGACTAGTCACCGGGGAGCTGTTTTTT.